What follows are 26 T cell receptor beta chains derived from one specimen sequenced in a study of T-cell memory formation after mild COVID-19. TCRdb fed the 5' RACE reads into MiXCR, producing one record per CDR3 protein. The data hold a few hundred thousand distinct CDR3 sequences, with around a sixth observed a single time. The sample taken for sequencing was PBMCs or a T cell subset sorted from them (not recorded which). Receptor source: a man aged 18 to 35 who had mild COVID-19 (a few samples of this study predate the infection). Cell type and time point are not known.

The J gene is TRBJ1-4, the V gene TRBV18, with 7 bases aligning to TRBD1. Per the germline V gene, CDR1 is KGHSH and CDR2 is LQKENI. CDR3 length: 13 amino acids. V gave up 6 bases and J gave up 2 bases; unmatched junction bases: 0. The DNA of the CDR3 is TGTGCCAGCTCGGGACAGACTAATGAAAAACTGTTTTTT. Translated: CASSGQTNEKLFF.

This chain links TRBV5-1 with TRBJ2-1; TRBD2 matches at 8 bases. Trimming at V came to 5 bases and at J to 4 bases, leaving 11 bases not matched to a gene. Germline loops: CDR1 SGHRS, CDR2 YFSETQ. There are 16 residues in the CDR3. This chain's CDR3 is CASSSSAGETYNEQFF. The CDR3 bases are TGCGCCAGCAGTTCCTCAGCGGGGGAGACTTACAATGAGCAGTTCTTC. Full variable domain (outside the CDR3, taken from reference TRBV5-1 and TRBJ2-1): KAGVTQTPRYLIKTRGQQVTLSCSPISGHRSVSWYQQTPGQGLQFLFEYFSETQRNKGNFPGRFSGRQFSNSRSEMNVSTLELGDSALYLCASSSSAGETYNEQFFGPGTRLTVL.

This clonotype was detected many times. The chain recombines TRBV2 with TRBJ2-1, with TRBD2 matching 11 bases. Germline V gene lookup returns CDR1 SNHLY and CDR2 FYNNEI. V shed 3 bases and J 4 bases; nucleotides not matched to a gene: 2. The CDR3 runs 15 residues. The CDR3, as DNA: TGTGCCAGCAGTGACGGGACTAGCGGTTACAATGAGCAGTTCTTC. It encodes CASSDGTSGYNEQFF.

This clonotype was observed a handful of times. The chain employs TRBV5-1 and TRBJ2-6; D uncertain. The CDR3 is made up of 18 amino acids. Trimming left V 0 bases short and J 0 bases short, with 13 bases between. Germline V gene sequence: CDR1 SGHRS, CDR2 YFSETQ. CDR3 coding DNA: TGCGCCAGCAGCTTGGTAACCCCGGTAAACTCTGGGGCCAACGTCCTGACTTTC. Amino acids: CASSLVTPVNSGANVLTF.

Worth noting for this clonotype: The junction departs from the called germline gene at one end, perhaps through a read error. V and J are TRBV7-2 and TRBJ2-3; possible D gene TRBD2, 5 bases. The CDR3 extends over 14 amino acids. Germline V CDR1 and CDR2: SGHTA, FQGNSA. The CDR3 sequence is CASSLTGSTDSQYF. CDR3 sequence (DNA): TGTGCCAGCAGCTTAACGGGGTCCACAGATTCGCAGTATTTT.

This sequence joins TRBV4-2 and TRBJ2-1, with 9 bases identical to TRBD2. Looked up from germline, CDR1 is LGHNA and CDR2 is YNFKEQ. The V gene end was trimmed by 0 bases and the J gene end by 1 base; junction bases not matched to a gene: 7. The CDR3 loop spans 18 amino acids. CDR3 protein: CASSQETLLAGSYNEQFF. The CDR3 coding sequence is TGTGCCAGCAGCCAAGAAACTCTGCTAGCGGGGTCCTACAATGAGCAGTTCTTC.

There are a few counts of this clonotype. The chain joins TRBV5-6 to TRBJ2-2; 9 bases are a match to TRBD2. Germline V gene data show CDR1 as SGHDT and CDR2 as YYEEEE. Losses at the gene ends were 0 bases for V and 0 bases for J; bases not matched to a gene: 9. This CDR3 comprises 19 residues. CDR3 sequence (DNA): TGTGCCAGCAGCTTGGTGCCGCGGCTAGCGGGGACGAACACCGGGGAGCTGTTTTTT. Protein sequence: CASSLVPRLAGTNTGELFF.

The CDR3 reads CASSYYGTSELFF. Written as DNA, the CDR3 is TGTGCCAGCAGTTACTACGGGACTTCGGAGCTGTTTTTT. The gene calls are TRBV6-2 or TRBV6-3 and TRBJ2-2; D is perhaps TRBD2 (6 bases). The V end lost 1 base, the J end lost 10 bases, and 10 bases lay between the germline ends. Germline V gives CDR1 MNHEY, CDR2 SVGEGT. The CDR3 consists of 13 residues.

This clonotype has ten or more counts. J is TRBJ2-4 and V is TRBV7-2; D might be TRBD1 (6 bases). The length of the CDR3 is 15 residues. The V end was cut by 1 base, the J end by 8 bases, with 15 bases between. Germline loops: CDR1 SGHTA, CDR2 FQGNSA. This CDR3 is CASSLVPRGQDIQYF. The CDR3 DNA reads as TGTGCCAGCAGCTTAGTCCCCAGGGGTCAGGACATTCAGTACTTC.

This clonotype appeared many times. CDR3 DNA: TGCGCCAGCAGCCAAGTGGTGGCGGGGGGGCCCTATGAGCAGTTCTTC. This gives the protein CASSQVVAGGPYEQFF. This chain joins TRBV4-1 and TRBJ2-1, with 9 positions matching TRBD2. V lost 1 base to trimming and J lost 8 bases; unmatched junction nucleotides: 9. This CDR3 has 16 residues. Germline CDR1 reads MGHRA; CDR2 reads YSYEKL.

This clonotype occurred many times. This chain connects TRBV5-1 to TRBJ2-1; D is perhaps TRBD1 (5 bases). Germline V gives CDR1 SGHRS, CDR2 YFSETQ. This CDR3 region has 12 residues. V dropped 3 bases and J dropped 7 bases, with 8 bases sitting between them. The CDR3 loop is CASSSQGNEQFF. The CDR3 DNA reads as TGCGCCAGCAGCTCTCAGGGAAATGAGCAGTTCTTC.

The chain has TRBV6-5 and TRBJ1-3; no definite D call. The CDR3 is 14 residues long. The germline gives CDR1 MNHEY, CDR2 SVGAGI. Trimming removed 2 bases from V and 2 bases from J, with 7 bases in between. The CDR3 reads CASSYEGTGNTIYF. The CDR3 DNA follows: TGTGCCAGCAGTTACGAGGGAACTGGAAACACCATATATTTT.

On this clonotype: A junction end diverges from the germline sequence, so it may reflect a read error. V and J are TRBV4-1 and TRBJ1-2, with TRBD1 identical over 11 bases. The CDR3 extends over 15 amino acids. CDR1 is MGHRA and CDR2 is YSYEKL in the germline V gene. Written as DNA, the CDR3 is TGCGCCAGCAGCCAAGAGGGGACAGGGGGATATGACTACACCTTC. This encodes CASSQEGTGGYDYTF.

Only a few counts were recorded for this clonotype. This CDR3 reads CASRGQGRPTGELFF. The CDR3 DNA reads as TGTGCCAGTCGTGGACAGGGGAGACCTACCGGGGAGCTGTTTTTT. The chain links TRBV6-1 to TRBJ2-2, with 9 bases matching TRBD1. The length of the CDR3 is 15 residues. Per the germline V gene, CDR1 is MNHNS and CDR2 is SASEGT. Losses at the gene ends were 9 bases for V and 5 bases for J; bases not matched to a gene: 10.

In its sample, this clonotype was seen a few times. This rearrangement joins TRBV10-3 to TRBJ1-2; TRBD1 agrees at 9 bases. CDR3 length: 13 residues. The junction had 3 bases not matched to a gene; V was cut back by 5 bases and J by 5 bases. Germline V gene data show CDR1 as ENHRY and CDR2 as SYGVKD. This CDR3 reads CAISLDRGYGYTF. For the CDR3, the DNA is TGTGCCATCAGTTTGGACAGGGGTTATGGCTACACCTTC.

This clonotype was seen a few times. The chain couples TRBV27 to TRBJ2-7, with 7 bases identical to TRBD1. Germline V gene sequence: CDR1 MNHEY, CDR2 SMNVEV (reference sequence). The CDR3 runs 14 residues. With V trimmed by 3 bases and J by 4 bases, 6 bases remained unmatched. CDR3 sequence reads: CASSFKGGGYEQYF. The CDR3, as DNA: TGTGCCAGCAGTTTTAAAGGGGGCGGGTACGAGCAGTACTTC.

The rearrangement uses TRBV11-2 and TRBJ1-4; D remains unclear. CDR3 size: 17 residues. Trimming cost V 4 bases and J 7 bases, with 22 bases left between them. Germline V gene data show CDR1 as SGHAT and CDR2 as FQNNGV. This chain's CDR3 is CASSSPYSDPGFEKLFF. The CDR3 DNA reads TGTGCCAGCAGCTCCCCATACTCCGACCCCGGGTTTGAAAAACTGTTTTTT.

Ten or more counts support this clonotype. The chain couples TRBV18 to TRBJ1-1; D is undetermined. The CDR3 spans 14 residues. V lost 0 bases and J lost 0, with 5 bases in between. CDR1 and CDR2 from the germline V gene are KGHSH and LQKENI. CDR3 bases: TGTGCCAGCTCACCACCCAGCCTGAACACTGAAGCTTTCTTT. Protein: CASSPPSLNTEAFF.

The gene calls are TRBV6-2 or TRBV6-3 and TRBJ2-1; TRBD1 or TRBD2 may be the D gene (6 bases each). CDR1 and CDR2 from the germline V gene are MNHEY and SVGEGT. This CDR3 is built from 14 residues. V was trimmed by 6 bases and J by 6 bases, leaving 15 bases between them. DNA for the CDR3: TGTGCCAGCAGAGGGGGGCTTGGTCCCAATGAGCAGTTCTTC. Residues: CASRGGLGPNEQFF.

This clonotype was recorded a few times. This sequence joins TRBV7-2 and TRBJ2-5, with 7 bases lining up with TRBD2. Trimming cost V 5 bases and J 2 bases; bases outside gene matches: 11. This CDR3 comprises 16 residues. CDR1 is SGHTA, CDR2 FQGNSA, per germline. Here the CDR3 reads CASSRAGSSGQETQYF. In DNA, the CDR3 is TGTGCCAGCAGCCGGGCGGGGTCTAGCGGACAAGAGACCCAGTACTTC.

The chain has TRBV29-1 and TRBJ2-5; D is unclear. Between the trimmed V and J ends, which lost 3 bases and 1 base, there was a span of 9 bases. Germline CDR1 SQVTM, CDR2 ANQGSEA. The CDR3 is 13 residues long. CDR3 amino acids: CSVDGPIQETQYF. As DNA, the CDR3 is TGCAGCGTTGATGGACCAATCCAAGAGACCCAGTACTTC.

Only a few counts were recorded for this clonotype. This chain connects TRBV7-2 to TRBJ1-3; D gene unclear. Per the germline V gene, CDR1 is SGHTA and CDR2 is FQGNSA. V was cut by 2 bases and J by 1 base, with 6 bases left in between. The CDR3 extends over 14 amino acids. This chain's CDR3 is CASSLRESGNTIYF. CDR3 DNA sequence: TGTGCCAGCAGCTTAAGGGAATCTGGAAACACCATATATTTT.

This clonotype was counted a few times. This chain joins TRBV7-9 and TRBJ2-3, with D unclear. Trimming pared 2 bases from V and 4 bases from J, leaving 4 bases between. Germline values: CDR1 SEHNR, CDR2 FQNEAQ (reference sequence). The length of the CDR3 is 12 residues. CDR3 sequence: CASSLYPDTQYF. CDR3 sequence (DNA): TGTGCCAGCAGCTTATACCCAGATACGCAGTATTTT.

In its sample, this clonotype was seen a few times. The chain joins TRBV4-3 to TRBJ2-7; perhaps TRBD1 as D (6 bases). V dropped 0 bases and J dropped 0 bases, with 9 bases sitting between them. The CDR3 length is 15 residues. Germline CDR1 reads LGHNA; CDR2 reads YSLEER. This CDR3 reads CASSQDWTDSYEQYF. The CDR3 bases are TGCGCCAGCAGCCAAGATTGGACAGACTCCTACGAGCAGTACTTC.

CDR3 in amino acids: CSARAPLFGDEQYF. In DNA form, the CDR3 reads TGCAGTGCTAGAGCCCCTCTCTTCGGCGACGAGCAGTACTTC. The rearrangement joins TRBV20-1 to TRBJ2-7; D is ambiguous. The CDR3 loop spans 14 amino acids. Germline loops: CDR1 DFQATT, CDR2 SNEGSKA (reference sequence). Trimming shortened V by 1 base and J by 5 bases, and 15 bases separated the two germline ends.

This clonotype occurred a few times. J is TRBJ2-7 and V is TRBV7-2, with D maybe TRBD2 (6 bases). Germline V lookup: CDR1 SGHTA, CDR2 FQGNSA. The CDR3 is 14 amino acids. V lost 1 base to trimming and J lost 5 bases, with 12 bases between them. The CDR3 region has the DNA TGTGCCAGCAGCTTAGAGGTTGGGGGGAACGAGCAGTACGTC. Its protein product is CASSLEVGGNEQYV.